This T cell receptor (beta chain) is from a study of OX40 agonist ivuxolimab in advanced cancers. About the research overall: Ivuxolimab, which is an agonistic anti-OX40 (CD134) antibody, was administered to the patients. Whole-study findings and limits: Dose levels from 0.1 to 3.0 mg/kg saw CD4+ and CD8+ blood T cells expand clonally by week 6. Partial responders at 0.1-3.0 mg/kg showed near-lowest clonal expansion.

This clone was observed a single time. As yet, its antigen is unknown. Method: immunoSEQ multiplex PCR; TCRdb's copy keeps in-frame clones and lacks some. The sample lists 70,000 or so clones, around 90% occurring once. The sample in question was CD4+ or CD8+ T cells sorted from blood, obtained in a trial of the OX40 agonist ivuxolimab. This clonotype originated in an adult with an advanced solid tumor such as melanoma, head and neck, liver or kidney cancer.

CDR3: CASSSTANTGELFF. In DNA form, the CDR3 reads TGTGCCAGCAGTTCGACAGCGAACACCGGGGAGCTGTTTTTT. The chain is built from TRBV6-5 and TRBJ2-2; maybe TRBD1 (5 bases). The ends were cut back, 4 bases at V and 0 bases at J, with 6 bases in the middle. CDR3 length: 14 residues. Germline CDR1 reads MNHEY; CDR2 reads SVGAGI.